This T cell receptor (beta chain) derives from a study of T cell changes during pregnancy in multiple sclerosis. Trimming took 1 base from V and 3 from J, leaving 8 bases between them. Per germline, CDR1 SGHKS and CDR2 YYEKEE (reference sequence). The CDR3 covers 13 residues. Sequencing used immunoSEQ multiplex PCR; TCRdb keeps in-frame clones, though not all of them. The table includes fewer than 60,000 clones, approximately 93% detected once. The rearrangement uses TRBV5-5 and TRBJ2-7, with D possibly TRBD2 on 5 matching bases. The specimen was CD4+ T cells from peripheral blood mononuclear cells, collected in the third trimester of pregnancy. The TCR was taken from a female donor with multiple sclerosis, enrolled in a pregnancy study. The CDR3 coding sequence is TGTGCCAGCAGCTTGAACGGGGTCTACGAGCAGTACTTC. Translation gives CASSLNGVYEQYF.